This T cell receptor beta chain appears in the sequencing data of a study of blood T cell repertoires in COVID-19. Generated by immunoSEQ multiplex PCR, the TCRdb table keeps only in-frame clones and is missing some. The sample has 150,000 or so clones; around 83% are singletons. The CDR3 extends over 14 amino acids. The germline V gene encodes CDR1 PRHDT and CDR2 FYEKMQ (reference sequence). The V segment lost 3 bases and the J segment 7 bases; nucleotides outside the gene matches: 5. The material sequenced was peripheral blood. The chain links TRBV13 to TRBJ1-2, with 10 positions matching TRBD1. The receptor was isolated from an elderly woman with acute or convalescent COVID-19. CDR3 protein: CASSFTGQGSGYTF. In DNA form, the CDR3 reads TGTGCCAGCAGCTTTACGGGACAGGGGTCTGGCTACACCTTC.